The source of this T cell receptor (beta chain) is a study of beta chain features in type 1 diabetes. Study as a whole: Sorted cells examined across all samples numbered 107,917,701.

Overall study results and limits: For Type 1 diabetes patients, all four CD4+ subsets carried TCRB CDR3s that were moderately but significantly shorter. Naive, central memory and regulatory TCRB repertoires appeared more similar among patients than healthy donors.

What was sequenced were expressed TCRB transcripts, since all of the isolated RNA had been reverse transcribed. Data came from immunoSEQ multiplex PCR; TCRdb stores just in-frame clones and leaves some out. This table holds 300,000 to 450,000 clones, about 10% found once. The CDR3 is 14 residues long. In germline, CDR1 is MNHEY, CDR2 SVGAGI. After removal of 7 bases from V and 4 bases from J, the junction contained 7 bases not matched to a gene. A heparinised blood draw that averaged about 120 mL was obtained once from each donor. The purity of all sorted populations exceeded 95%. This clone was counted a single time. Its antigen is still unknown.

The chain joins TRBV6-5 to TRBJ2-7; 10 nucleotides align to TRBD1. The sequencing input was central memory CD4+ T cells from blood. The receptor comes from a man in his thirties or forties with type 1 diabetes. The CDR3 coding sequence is TGTGCCAGCAAAGAGGACAGGGGGACGTACGAGCAGTACTTC. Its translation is CASKEDRGTYEQYF.